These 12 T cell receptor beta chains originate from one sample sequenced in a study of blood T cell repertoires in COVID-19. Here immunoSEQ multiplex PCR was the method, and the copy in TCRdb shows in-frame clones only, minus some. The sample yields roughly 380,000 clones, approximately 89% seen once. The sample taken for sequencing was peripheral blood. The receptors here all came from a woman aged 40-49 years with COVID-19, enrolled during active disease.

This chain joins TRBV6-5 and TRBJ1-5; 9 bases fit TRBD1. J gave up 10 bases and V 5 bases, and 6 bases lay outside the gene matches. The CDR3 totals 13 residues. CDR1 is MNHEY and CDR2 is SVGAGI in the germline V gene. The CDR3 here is CASSRDRVLPQHF. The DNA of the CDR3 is TGTGCCAGCAGTAGGGACAGGGTACTACCCCAGCATTTT.

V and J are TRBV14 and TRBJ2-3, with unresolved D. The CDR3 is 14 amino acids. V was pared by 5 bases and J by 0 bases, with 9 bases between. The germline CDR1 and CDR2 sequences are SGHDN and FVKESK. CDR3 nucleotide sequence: TGTGCCAGCAGCTCCTACGGTAGCACAGATACGCAGTATTTT. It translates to CASSSYGSTDTQYF.

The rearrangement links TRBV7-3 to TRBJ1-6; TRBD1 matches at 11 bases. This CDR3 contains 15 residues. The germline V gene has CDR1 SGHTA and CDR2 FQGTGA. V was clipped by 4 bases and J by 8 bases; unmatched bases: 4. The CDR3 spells CASSYSGQGDSPLHF. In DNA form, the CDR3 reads TGTGCCAGCAGCTACTCGGGACAGGGGGATTCACCCCTCCACTTT.

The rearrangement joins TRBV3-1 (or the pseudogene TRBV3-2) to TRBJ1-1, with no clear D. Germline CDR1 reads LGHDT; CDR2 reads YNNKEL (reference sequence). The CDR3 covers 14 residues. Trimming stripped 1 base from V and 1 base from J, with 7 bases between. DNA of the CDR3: TGTGCCAGCAGCCAAGGGCCAGGGAACACTGAAGCTTTCTTT. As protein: CASSQGPGNTEAFF.

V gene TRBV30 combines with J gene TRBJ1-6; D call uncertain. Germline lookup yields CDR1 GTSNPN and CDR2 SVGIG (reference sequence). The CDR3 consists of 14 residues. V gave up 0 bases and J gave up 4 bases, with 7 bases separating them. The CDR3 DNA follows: TGTGCCTGGAGTGTAAGTCAGTATAATTCACCCCTCCACTTT. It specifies CAWSVSQYNSPLHF.

The CDR3 nucleotides read TGTGCCAGCAGCCAAGCCCGACAGGGTTCCAATGAGCAGTTCTTC. As protein: CASSQARQGSNEQFF. The rearrangement joins TRBV7-9 to TRBJ2-1; 7 nucleotides align to TRBD1. Germline V lookup: CDR1 SEHNR, CDR2 FQNEAQ (reference sequence). V shed 5 bases and J 6 bases; nucleotides not matched to a gene: 10. This CDR3 comprises 15 residues.

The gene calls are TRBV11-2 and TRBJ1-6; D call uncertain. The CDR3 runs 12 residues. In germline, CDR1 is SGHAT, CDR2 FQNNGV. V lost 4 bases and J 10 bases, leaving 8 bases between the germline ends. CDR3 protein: CASSSYLSPLHF. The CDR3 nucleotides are TGTGCCAGCAGCTCCTATTTGTCACCCCTCCACTTT.

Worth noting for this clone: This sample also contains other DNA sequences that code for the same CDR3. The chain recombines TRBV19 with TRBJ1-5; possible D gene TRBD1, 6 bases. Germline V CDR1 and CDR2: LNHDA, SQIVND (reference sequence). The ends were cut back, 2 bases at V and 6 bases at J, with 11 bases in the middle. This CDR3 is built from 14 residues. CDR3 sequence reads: CASSITGSGQPQHF. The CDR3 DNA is TGTGCCAGTAGTATAACAGGGTCGGGTCAGCCCCAGCATTTT.

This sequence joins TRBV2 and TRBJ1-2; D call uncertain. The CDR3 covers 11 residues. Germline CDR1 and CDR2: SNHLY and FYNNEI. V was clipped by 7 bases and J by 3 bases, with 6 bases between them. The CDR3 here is CASTTDYGYTF. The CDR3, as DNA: TGTGCCAGCACCACAGACTATGGCTACACCTTC.

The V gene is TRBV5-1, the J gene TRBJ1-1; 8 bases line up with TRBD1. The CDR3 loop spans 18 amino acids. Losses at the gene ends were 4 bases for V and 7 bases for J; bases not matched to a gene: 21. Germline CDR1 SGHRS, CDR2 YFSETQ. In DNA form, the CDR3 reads TGCGCCAGCAGCCACTCCAGGACAGGGACAAACGGGATTGGTGAAGCTTTCTTT. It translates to CASSHSRTGTNGIGEAFF.

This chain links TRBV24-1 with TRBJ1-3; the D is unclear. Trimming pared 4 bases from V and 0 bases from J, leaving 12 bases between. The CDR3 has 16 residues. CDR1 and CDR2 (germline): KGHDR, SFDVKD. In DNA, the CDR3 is TGTGCCACCAGTGACCCAGCCCGGAGCTCTGGAAACACCATATATTTT. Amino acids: CATSDPARSSGNTIYF.

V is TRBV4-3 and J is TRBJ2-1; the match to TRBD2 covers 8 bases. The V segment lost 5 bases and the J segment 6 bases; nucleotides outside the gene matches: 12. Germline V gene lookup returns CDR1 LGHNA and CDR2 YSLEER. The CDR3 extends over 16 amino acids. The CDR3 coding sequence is TGCGCCAGCAGCATCGAACAAGCGGGAGTTGGCAATGAGCAGTTCTTC. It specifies CASSIEQAGVGNEQFF.